Below, 15 T cell receptor beta chains from the same sample are listed, as sequenced in a study. Treg sorting used a CD4+CD25+CD127-/low gate. TCRdb redid the calling of the 5' RACE reads with MiXCR, one entry per CDR3 protein. The sample shows roughly 58,000 distinct CDR3 sequences, around 20% of them seen only once. The sample comprised tumor-infiltrating Tregs sorted from the breast tumor. The receptors were gathered from a female donor with breast cancer.

This clonotype was counted ten times or more. The genes are TRBV5-1 and TRBJ2-1; 9 positions match TRBD1. The V segment lost 4 bases and the J segment 0 bases; nucleotides outside the gene matches: 5. The CDR3 runs 16 residues. The germline V gene has CDR1 SGHRS and CDR2 YFSETQ. The CDR3 bases are TGCGCCAGCAGCAGACAGGGGGGAAGCTCCTACAATGAGCAGTTCTTC. Amino acid sequence: CASSRQGGSSYNEQFF. The full variable domain, its missing parts supplied by reference TRBV5-1 and TRBJ2-1, is KAGVTQTPRYLIKTRGQQVTLSCSPISGHRSVSWYQQTPGQGLQFLFEYFSETQRNKGNFPGRFSGRQFSNSRSEMNVSTLELGDSALYLCASSRQGGSSYNEQFFGPGTRLTVL.

As to this clonotype: A much bigger clone sits one base away, suggesting this may be a read error. The chain employs TRBV7-2 and TRBJ2-1; 14 bases line up with TRBD2. CDR3 length equals 18 residues. Germline CDR1 SGHTA, CDR2 FQGNSA. V lost 9 bases to trimming and J lost 4 bases; unmatched junction nucleotides: 14. CDR3 DNA sequence: TGTGCCAGAAGCCCTCAAGGACTAGCGGGAGGATGGTACAATGAGCAGTTCTTC. It is translated as CARSPQGLAGGWYNEQFF.

This chain uses TRBV7-9 with TRBJ1-1; D is undetermined. Trimming stripped 1 base from V and 3 bases from J, with 12 bases between. Germline loops: CDR1 SEHNR, CDR2 FQNEAQ (reference sequence). This CDR3 region has 15 residues. CDR3 protein: CASSLGASGYTEAFF. CDR3 DNA sequence: TGTGCCAGCAGCTTAGGTGCATCGGGGTACACTGAAGCTTTCTTT.

The V and J genes are TRBV18 and TRBJ1-1; D not resolved. This CDR3 spans 13 amino acids. Per the germline V gene, CDR1 is KGHSH and CDR2 is LQKENI. Deletions cut 3 bases from V and 3 bases from J, with 8 bases between. As DNA, the CDR3 is TGTGCCAGCTCACCTCAGACGGACACTGAAGCTTTCTTT. Protein product: CASSPQTDTEAFF.

This clonotype was observed many times. The chain couples TRBV29-1 to TRBJ1-1; D unclear. CDR1 is SQVTM, CDR2 ANQGSEA, per germline. The CDR3 covers 10 residues. The ends were cut back, 7 bases at V and 1 base at J, with 4 bases in the middle. The DNA of the CDR3 is TGCAGCGGGGGGAACACTGAAGCTTTCTTT. Protein sequence: CSGGNTEAFF.

J is TRBJ1-3 and V is TRBV3-1; D not resolved. The germline V gene has CDR1 LGHDT and CDR2 YNNKEL (reference sequence). V was pared by 4 bases and J by 2 bases, with 15 bases between. The CDR3 loop spans 16 amino acids. CDR3 sequence: CASSPSPGAPGNTIYF. In DNA, the CDR3 is TGTGCCAGCAGCCCCAGCCCTGGAGCCCCTGGAAACACCATATATTTT.

The rearrangement links TRBV28 to TRBJ1-5; D is ambiguous. V lost 7 bases, J lost 2 bases, and 9 bases lay in between. The CDR3 spans 13 residues. Germline V gene lookup returns CDR1 MDHEN and CDR2 SYDVKM. Here the CDR3 DNA reads TGTGCCAGCACCCTACTCGGCAATCAGCCCCAGCATTTT. Residues: CASTLLGNQPQHF.

V and J are TRBV7-8 and TRBJ1-5, with a weak D call TRBD1 (5 bases). CDR3 length: 20 amino acids. CDR1 is SGHVS, CDR2 FQNEAQ, per germline. V was clipped by 1 base and J by 6 bases, with 28 bases between them. CDR3 sequence: CASSLGVVSGPPLRGQPQHF. CDR3 nucleotide sequence: TGTGCCAGCAGCTTAGGGGTGGTCTCGGGGCCCCCGTTGAGAGGTCAGCCCCAGCATTTT.

The chain uses TRBV4-1 and TRBJ2-7; D gene unclear. Germline V gives CDR1 MGHRA, CDR2 YSYEKL. Trimming removed 6 bases from V and 3 bases from J, with 6 bases in between. CDR3 size: 11 residues. The DNA of the CDR3 is TGCGCCAGCAGTGACTTCTACGAGCAGTACTTC. Its translation is CASSDFYEQYF.

The V and J genes are TRBV7-3 and TRBJ2-3; D is perhaps TRBD1 (6 bases). V lost 0 bases and J 2 bases, leaving 15 bases between the germline ends. This CDR3 has 17 amino acids. Germline V gives CDR1 SGHTA, CDR2 FQGTGA. The CDR3 spells CASSLTRLGAVTDTQYF. The DNA for the CDR3 is TGTGCCAGCAGCTTAACGCGGTTGGGGGCGGTCACAGATACGCAGTATTTT.

In the case of this clonotype: Since the CDR3 does not end with the conserved phenylalanine or tryptophan, this likely comes from a read error. The V and J genes are TRBV18 and TRBJ2-7; a possible D gene is TRBD2 (5 bases). The germline V gene encodes CDR1 KGHSH and CDR2 LQKENI. V was clipped by 3 bases and J by 6 bases, with 12 bases between them. The CDR3 extends over 13 amino acids. CDR3 sequence (DNA): TGTGCCAGCTCACCGGTCGAGGGCAGCGAGCAGTACTAC. Translated, it gives CASSPVEGSEQYY.

The table lists this clonotype with a few counts. V and J are TRBV24-1 and TRBJ2-1; D not resolved. The CDR3 has 15 amino acids. Deletions cut 4 bases from V and 8 bases from J, with 17 bases between. Germline-derived CDR1 and CDR2 are KGHDR and SFDVKD. The CDR3 loop reads CATSDYGPTGDEQFF. The CDR3 DNA reads as TGTGCCACCAGTGACTACGGCCCTACGGGTGATGAGCAGTTCTTC.

This clonotype showed up many times. Written as DNA, the CDR3 is TGTGCCAGCAGTTACGGAGGCAGGGGCAATGAGCAGTTCTTC. It codes for CASSYGGRGNEQFF. The V gene is TRBV6-2 or TRBV6-3, the J gene TRBJ2-1; D possibly corresponds to TRBD1 (6 bases). Germline V lookup: CDR1 MNHEY, CDR2 SVGEGT. The CDR3 runs 14 residues. Trimming left V 2 bases short and J 6 bases short, with 11 bases between.

This clonotype was observed at least ten times. The chain recombines TRBV20-1 with TRBJ1-2, with 9 bases matching TRBD1. CDR1 DFQATT and CDR2 SNEGSKA come from the germline V gene (reference sequence). J was trimmed by 6 bases and V by 2 bases; bases with no gene match: 10. This CDR3 has 15 residues. The CDR3 here is CSARPPGTGFNGYTF. Here the CDR3 DNA reads TGCAGTGCTAGACCTCCAGGGACAGGGTTCAATGGCTACACCTTC.

This clonotype came up a few times. J is TRBJ1-2 and V is TRBV19; D is perhaps TRBD1 (5 bases). Germline V gene lookup returns CDR1 LNHDA and CDR2 SQIVND (reference sequence). The V end was cut by 7 bases, the J end by 0 bases, with 12 bases between. The CDR3 totals 14 residues. DNA of the CDR3: TGTGCCAGTAACACCAGGGTCACTAACTATGGCTACACCTTC. This codes for CASNTRVTNYGYTF.